The clone carrying this TCR beta chain was detected many times. Clones were read by immunoSEQ multiplex PCR, and TCRdb kept only the in-frame ones, dropping some. The sample shows about 680,000 clones, approximately 79% of them seen only once. This entry belongs to a study of shared clonotypes between healthy human individuals. CDR3 size: 14 residues. V lost 6 bases to trimming and J lost 8 bases, with 16 bases between them. CDR1 is MDHEN, CDR2 SYDVKM, per germline. V is TRBV28 and J is TRBJ1-4; D might be TRBD1 (5 bases). The specimen was memory CD4+ T cells sorted from blood. Specified subset: CD45RA-negative fraction. The TCR sequence derives from a woman in her twenties or thirties in good health. The CDR3 nucleotides are TGTGCCAGCAGCCGGGGGACGTTCGAGGAAAAACTGTTTTTT. It yields the protein CASSRGTFEEKLFF.